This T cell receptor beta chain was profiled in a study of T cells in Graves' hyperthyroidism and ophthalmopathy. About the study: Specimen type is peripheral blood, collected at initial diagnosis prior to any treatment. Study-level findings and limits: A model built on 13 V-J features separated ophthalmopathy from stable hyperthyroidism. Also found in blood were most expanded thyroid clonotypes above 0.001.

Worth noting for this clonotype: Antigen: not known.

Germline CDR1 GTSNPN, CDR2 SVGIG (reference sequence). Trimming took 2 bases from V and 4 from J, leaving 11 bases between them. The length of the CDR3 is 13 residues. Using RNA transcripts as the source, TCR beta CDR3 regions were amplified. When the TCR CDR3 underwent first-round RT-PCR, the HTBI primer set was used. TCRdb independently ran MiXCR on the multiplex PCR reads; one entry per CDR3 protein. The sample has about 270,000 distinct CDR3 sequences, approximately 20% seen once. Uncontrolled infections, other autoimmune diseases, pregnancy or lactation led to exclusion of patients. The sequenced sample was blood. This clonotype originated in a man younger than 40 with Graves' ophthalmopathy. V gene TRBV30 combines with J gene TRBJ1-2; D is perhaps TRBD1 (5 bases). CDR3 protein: CAWSPGVVYGYTF. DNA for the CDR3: TGTGCCTGGAGTCCGGGGGTTGTCTATGGCTACACCTTC.